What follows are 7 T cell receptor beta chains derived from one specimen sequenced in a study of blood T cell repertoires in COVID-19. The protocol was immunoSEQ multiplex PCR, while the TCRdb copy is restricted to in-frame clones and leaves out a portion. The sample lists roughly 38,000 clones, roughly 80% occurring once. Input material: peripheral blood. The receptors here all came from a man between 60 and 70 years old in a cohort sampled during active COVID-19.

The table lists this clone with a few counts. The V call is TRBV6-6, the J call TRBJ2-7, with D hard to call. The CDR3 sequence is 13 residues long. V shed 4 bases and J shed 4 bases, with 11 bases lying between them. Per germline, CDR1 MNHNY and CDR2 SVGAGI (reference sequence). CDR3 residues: CASSFQTEYEQYF. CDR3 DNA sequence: TGTGCCAGCAGTTTTCAGACTGAATACGAGCAGTACTTC.

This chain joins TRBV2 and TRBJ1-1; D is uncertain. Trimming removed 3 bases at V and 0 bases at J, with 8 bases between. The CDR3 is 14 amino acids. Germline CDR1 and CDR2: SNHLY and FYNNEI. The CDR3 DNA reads TGTGCCAGCAGTGAGGCCTTGATGAACACTGAAGCTTTCTTT. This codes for CASSEALMNTEAFF.

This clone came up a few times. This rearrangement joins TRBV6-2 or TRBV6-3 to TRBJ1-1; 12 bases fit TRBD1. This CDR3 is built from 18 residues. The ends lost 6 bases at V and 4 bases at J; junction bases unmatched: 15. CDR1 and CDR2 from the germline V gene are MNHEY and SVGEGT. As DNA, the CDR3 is TGTGCCAGCAGCTATCAACTCGGGACAGGGGGCGCGAGCACTGAAGCTTTCTTT. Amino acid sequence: CASSYQLGTGGASTEAFF.

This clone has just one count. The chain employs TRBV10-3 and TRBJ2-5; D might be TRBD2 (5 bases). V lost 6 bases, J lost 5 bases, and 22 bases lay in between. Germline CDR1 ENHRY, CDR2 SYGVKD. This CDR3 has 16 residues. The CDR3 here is CAISQAGLNRGETQYF. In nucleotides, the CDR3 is TGTGCCATCAGCCAAGCAGGCTTGAACCGAGGGGAGACCCAGTACTTC.

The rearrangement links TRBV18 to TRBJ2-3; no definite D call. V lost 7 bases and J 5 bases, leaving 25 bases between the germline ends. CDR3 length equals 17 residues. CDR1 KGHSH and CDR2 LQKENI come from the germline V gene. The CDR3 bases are TGTGCCAGCTTCTCGGCGGAGCTACCAAACTCCAAAGATACGCAGTATTTT. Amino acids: CASFSAELPNSKDTQYF.

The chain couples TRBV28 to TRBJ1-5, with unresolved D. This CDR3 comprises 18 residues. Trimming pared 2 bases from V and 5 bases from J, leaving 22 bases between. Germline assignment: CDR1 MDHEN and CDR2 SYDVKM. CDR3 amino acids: CASSLPLPLRRSDQPQHF. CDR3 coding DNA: TGTGCCAGCAGTTTACCCCTACCGCTCAGGCGCTCGGATCAGCCCCAGCATTTT.

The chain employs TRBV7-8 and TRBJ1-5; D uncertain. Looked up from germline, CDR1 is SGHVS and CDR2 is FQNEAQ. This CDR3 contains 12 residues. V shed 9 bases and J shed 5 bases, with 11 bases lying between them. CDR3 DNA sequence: TGTGCCAGTCGAGGAGGCGATCAGCCCCAGCATTTT. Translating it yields CASRGGDQPQHF.